This TCR beta chain was sequenced in a study of shared clonotypes between healthy human individuals. Study-level points and caveats: Roughly 5% of naive CD4 clonotypes were common to a few donors.

Repertoires were generated with immunoSEQ multiplex PCR, while TCRdb's copy carries only in-frame clones and drops some. The data show about 2.1 million clones, around 93% seen once. Points on this clone: Its cognate antigen is unknown.

The CDR3 has 14 amino acids. V trimming: 7 bases; J trimming: 5 bases; junction bases outside the gene matches: 4. Germline V gene lookup returns CDR1 MNHEY and CDR2 SMNVEV (reference sequence). Terminally differentiated effector memory CD45RA+ cells were left out of the naive CD8 fraction, which was CD45RO-negative and positively selected for CCR7. This TCR was recovered from a man aged 18 to 29 in good health. Some clones in this sample may be carry-over from other donors' samples. Source material: naive CD8+ T cells from PBMCs. The rearrangement uses TRBV27 and TRBJ2-2; 10 bases are shared with TRBD2. This CDR3 reads CASTGLAFTGELFF. CDR3 nucleotide sequence: TGTGCCAGCACGGGACTAGCGTTTACCGGGGAGCTGTTTTTT.